This record concerns one T cell receptor (beta chain) sequence. Germline trimming cut 3 bases from V and 4 bases from J; bases unmatched to any gene: 4. CDR3 length: 14 residues. Germline V gives CDR1 SGHTA, CDR2 FQGTGA. The method was immunoSEQ multiplex PCR; TCRdb's version includes in-frame clones alone and lacks a portion of them. The sample records about 130,000 clones, roughly 80% being singletons. The data belong to a study of blood T cell repertoires in COVID-19. Study-level information: From the United States, Italy and Spain came samples of acute and convalescent COVID-19.

Sequenced: peripheral blood. The clonotype originates from a woman aged 55-70 years with acute or convalescent COVID-19. The chain recombines TRBV7-3 with TRBJ1-2; TRBD1 matches at 8 bases. The CDR3 sequence: CASSFDRGGYGYTF. The CDR3, as DNA: TGTGCCAGCAGCTTCGACAGGGGAGGCTATGGCTACACCTTC.